This T cell receptor (beta chain) was recovered during a study of CD4 T cells in relation to SARS-CoV-2 and coronaviruses (dated by TCRdb to 2020 to 2022). Regarding the complete study: In the ViraFEST assay, PBMCs were cultured with antigen for 9 to 10 days, after which TCR beta CDR3s were sequenced to identify clonal expansions specific to the antigen. The study assessed, at the TCR clonotype level, memory CD4+ T cell crossreactivity between SARS-CoV-2 and common cold coronavirus spike proteins. The Adaptive Biotechnologies TCR-sequencing kit was used for samples from three pre-COVID donors and for the naive versus memory experiments, whereas the other data were Illumina-based. A different, Illumina-based TCR-beta assay was used to sequence expansion assays from other donors in the study. Using patient-derived lymphoblastoid cell lines, the shared crossreactive spike epitopes were mapped to their HLA restriction. A median age of about 39 years, with a range of roughly 21 to 80 years, was recorded for the full convalescent cohort of about a dozen patients. Among the roughly twelve convalescent patients, 8 males and 4 females were included, and two of the subjects were Hispanic.

CEF-cultured naive and memory CD4+ T cell DNA received survey-level immunoSEQ TCR-beta sequencing. In the authors' own workflow: Preprocessing removed nonproductive sequences and CDR3s not starting with C, not ending with F or W, or shorter than 7 amino acids. Antigen-specific clonotypes were called with the MANAFEST web app on the basis of expansion relative to the reference and to other culture wells. To be counted as positive, a clone had to show significant expansion compared with the reference culture, at an FDR below 0.05, in 2 of 3 replicate wells. A further requirement for positive clones was significant expansion compared with all other tandem wells, along with an odds ratio above 5. Cultured and uncultured naive and memory CD4+ repertoires were searched for previously identified spike- and CEF-reactive CDR3s. CDR3 homology was quantified as pairwise Levenshtein distance, calculated with the stringdist R package after three terminal residues were trimmed from each end. TCRdb obtained this table from immuneACCESS and retained in-frame rearrangements with V and J assigned. These tables miss some clones; where compared with another copy, unresolved V genes account for less than half of the shortfall, and the remainder is unexplained. V and J calls and clone size are as listed in that table; D and trimming were resolved from the DNA. This sample is represented by fewer than 35,000 clones; about four fifths of them were singletons. The biggest ten clones account for 3% to 4% of the sample.

CDR1 MDHEN and CDR2 SYDVKM are derived from the germline V gene. Counted from cysteine to phenylalanine, this CDR3 has 14 amino acids. Only CDR3 DNA is held: 42 bases, read in frame from base 1. V drops 3 bases and J drops 4 bases, leaving 10 bases in between. Worth noting for this clone: The clone's antigen remains unknown. Base quality data are lacking; no much larger clone is found one base away.

Overall results and qualifications from the work: Naive versus memory sequencing indicated that memory recall responses, rather than primary responses primed during culture, are detected by the assay. Significantly weaker SARS-CoV-2-driven expansion was shown by crossreactive clones than by monoreactive clones, consistent with antigenic imprinting. Small numbers of patients and of tested TCRs were a limitation of the study. Pre-pandemic and post-infection samples were not both contributed by any donor, so tracing of the source of pre-existing responses was limited. Since the crossreactivity analysis centred on spike protein, crossreactivity against other viral proteins was not assessed. Memory CD4+ clonotypes crossrecognizing SARS-CoV-2 and at least one common cold coronavirus spike were found in approximately 60% of donors.

Naive and memory CD4+ T cells were separated from cryopreserved PBMCs by CD4 enrichment followed by EasySep naive CD4+ T cell enrichment. Sorted naive or memory CD4+ T cells (about 99,000) were cultured 1:1 with T cell-depleted PBMCs and CEF peptides for around ten days. In general, every peptide culture condition was set up in three replicate wells. Ficoll-Paque PLUS gradient centrifugation was used to isolate PBMCs from either whole blood or leukapheresis product. PBMCs were either cryopreserved at -140°C or used fresh in the expansion assay. The QIAamp Micro DNA Kit was used to extract genomic DNA from the CD4+ T cells.

The receptor chain draws on TRBV28 and TRBJ1-5, with the D gene not confidently named. Sequenced sample: memory CD4+ T cells from PBMCs, cultured in vitro. What this sample's cell subset or site label stands for: memory (non-naive) CD4+ T cells. The source of this sequence is an adult with COVID-19. The DNA is TGTGCCAGCAGTTTTACGGCGGGTAATCAGCCCCAGCATTTT. It translates as CASSFTAGNQPQHF. Joined to the reference TRBV28 and TRBJ1-5 proteins, this CDR3 gives the full variable domain: DVKVTQSSRYLVKRTGEKVFLECVQDMDHENMFWYRQDPGLGLRLIYFSYDVKMKEKGDIPEGYSVSREKKERFSLILESASTNQTSMYLCASSFTAGNQPQHFGDGTRLSIL.